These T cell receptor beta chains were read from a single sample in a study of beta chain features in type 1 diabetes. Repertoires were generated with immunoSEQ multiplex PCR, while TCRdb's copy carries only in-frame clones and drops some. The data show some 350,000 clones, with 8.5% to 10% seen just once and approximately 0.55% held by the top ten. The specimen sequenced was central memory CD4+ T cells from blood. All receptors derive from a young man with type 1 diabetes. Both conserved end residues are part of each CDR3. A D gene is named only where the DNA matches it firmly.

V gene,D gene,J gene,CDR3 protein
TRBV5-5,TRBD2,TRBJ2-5,CASSPGTSAREETQYF
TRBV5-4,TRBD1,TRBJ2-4,CASSPTGGGMAKNIQYF
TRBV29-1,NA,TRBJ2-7,CSVDKGKRNEQYF
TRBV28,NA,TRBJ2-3,CASSPSSGSTDTQYF
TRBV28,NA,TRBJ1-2,CAIGYGYTF
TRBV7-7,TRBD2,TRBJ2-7,CASSSGRAYEQYF
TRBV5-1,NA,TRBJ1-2,CASSSGQPNYGYTF
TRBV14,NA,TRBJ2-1,CASSQGSEYSEQFF
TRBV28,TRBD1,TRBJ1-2,CASSSGTGGDYGYTF
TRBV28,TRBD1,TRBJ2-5,CASSPNDRGTETQYF
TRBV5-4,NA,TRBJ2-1,CASSQDRRTSSGGYNEQFF
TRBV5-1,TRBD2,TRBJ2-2,CASSPLGSGRTSGELFF
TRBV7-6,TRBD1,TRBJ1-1,CASSLARTGVGTEAFF
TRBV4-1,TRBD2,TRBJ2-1,CASSQEQAGGYNEQFF
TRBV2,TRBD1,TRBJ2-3,CASSAMGQANSVADTQYF
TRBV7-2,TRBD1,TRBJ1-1,CASSLARQGRAFF
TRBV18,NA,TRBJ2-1,CASSPLRFNEQFF
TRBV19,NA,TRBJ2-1,CASSSLISSSYNEQFF
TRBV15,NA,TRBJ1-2,CATNPFRENYGYTF
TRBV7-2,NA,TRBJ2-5,CASSLARGRETQYF
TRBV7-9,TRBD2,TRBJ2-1,CASSLVLAEYNEQFF
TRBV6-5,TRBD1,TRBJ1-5,CASSYRGRNQPQHF
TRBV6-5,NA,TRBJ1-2,CASSYVAGPNYGYTF
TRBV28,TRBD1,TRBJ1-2,CASTSGGDGYTF
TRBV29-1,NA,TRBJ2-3,CSVAEGGSTDTQYF
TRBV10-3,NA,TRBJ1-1,CAISAVNTEAFF